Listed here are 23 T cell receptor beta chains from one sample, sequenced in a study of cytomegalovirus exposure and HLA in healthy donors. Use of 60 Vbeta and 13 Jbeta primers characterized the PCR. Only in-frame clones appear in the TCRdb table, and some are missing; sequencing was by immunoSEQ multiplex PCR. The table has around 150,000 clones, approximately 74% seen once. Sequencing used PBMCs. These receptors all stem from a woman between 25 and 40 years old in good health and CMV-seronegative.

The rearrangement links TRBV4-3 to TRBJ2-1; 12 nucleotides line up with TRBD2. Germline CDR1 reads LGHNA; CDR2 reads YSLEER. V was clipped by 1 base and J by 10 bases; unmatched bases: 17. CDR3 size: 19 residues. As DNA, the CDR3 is TGCGCCAGCAGCCAAGCCGGGACAGCTTCTAGCGGGAGGGTTCGCGAGCAGTTCTTC. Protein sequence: CASSQAGTASSGRVREQFF.

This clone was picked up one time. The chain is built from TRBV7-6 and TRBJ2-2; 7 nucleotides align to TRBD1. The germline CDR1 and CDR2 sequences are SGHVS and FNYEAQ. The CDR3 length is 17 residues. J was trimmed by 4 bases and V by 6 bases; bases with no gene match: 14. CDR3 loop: CASSLVSWPGGTGELFF. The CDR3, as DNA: TGTGCCAGCAGTCTAGTCAGCTGGCCAGGGGGCACCGGGGAGCTGTTTTTT.

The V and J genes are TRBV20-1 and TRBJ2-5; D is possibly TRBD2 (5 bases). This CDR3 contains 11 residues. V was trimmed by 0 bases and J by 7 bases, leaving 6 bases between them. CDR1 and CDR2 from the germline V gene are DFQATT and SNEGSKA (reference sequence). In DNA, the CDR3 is TGCAGTGCTAGAGATGCGGGGACCCAGTACTTC. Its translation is CSARDAGTQYF.

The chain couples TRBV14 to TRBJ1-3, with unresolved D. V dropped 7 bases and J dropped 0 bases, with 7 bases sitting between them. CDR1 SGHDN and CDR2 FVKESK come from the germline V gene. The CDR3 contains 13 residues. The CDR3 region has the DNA TGTGCCAGCAATCACTACTCTGGAAACACCATATATTTT. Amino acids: CASNHYSGNTIYF.

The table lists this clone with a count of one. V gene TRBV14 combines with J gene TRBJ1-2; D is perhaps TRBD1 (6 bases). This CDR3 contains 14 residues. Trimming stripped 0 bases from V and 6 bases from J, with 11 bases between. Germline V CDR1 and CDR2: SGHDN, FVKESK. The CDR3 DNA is TGTGCCAGCAGCCAAGATTGGGGGCCGGATGGCTACACCTTC. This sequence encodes CASSQDWGPDGYTF.

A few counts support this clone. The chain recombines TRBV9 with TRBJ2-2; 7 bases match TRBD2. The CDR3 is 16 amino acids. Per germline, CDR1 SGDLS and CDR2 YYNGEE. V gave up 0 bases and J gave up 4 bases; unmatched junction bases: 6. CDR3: CASSVVPGGFTGELFF. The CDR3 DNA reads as TGTGCCAGCAGCGTAGTTCCCGGGGGGTTCACCGGGGAGCTGTTTTTT.

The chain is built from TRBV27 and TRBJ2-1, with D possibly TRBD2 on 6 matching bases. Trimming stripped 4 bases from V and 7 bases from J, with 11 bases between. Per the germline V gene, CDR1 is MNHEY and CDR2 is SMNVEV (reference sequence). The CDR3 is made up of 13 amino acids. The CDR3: CASSWWAGNEQFF. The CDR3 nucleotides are TGTGCCAGCAGTTGGTGGGCGGGGAATGAGCAGTTCTTC.

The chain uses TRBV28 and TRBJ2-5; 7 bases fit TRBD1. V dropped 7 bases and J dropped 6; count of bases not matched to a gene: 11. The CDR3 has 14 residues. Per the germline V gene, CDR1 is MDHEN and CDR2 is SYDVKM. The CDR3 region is CASTRRQGEKTQYF. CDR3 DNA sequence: TGTGCCAGCACCCGTCGACAGGGAGAAAAGACCCAGTACTTC.

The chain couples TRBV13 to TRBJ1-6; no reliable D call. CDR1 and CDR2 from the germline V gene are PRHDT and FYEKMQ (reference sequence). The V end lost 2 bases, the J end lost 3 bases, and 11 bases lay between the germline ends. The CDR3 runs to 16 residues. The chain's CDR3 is CASSLRLKLYNSPLHF. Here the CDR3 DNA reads TGTGCCAGCAGCTTACGGTTAAAACTCTATAATTCACCCCTCCACTTT.

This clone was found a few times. CDR3 coding DNA: TGTGCCAGCAGTGAAGGAAGCGGGAGGGTTGGCGAGCTGTTTTTT. Its protein is CASSEGSGRVGELFF. The chain links TRBV2 to TRBJ2-2; 10 nucleotides align to TRBD2. V lost 1 base and J lost 11; bases outside the gene matches: 7. CDR1 and CDR2 (germline): SNHLY, FYNNEI. The CDR3 covers 15 residues.

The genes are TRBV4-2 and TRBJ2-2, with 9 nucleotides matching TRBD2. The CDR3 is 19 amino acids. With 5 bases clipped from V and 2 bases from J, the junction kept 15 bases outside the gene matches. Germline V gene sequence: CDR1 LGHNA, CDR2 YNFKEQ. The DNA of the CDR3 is TGTGCCAGCAGCGTCGGTGGAGCGGGGGGACCCGGAAACACCGGGGAGCTGTTTTTT. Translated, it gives CASSVGGAGGPGNTGELFF.

CDR3 in amino acids: CASRVEDEQYF. The CDR3 DNA is TGTGCCAGCAGAGTTGAGGACGAGCAGTACTTC. The chain recombines TRBV2 with TRBJ2-7; D remains ambiguous. The CDR3 runs to 11 residues. Germline values: CDR1 SNHLY, CDR2 FYNNEI. V gave up 6 bases and J gave up 5 bases, with 8 bases separating them.

CDR3 bases: TGTGCCAGCAGCCCGACAGTAAATGAAAAACTGTTTTTT. This gives the protein CASSPTVNEKLFF. V usage is TRBV7-9 and J usage is TRBJ1-4, with D perhaps matching TRBD1 (5 bases). This CDR3 spans 13 amino acids. In germline, CDR1 is SEHNR, CDR2 FQNEAQ (reference sequence). V was clipped by 5 bases and J by 5 bases, with 9 bases between them.

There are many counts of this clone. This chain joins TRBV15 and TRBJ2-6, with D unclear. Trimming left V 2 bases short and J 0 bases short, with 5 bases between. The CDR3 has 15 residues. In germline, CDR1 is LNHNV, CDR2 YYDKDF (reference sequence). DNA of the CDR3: TGTGCCACCAGCAGAAGTAGCTCTGGGGCCAACGTCCTGACTTTC. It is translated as CATSRSSSGANVLTF.

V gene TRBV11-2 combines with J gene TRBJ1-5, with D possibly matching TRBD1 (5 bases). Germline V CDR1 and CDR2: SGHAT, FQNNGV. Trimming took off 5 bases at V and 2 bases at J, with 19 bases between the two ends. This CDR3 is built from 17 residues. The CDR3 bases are TGTGCCAGCAGCCCTGGAAATTGGGGGGTTGGCAATCAGCCCCAGCATTTT. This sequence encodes CASSPGNWGVGNQPQHF.

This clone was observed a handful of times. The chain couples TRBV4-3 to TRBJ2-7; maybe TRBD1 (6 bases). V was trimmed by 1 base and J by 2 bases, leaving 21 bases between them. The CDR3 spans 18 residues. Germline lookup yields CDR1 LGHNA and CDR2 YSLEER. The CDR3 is CASSQGAADRIRTYEQYF. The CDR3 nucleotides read TGCGCCAGCAGCCAAGGGGCCGCTGACAGGATACGAACCTACGAGCAGTACTTC.

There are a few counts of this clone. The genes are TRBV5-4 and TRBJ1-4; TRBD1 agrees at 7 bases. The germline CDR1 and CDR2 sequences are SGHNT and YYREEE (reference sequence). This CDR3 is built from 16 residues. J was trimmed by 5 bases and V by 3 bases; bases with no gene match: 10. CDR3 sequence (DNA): TGTGCCAGCAGCTCCCTCCCGGGGGACAGCAATGAAAAACTGTTTTTT. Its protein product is CASSSLPGDSNEKLFF.

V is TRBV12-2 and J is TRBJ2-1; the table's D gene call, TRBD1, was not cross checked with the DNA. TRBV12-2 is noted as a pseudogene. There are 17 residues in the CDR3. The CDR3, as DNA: TGTGCAAGTCGCCCAAGGGGGCGGGACAGGGCGATCGATGAGCAGTTCTTC. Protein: CASRPRGRDRAIDEQFF.

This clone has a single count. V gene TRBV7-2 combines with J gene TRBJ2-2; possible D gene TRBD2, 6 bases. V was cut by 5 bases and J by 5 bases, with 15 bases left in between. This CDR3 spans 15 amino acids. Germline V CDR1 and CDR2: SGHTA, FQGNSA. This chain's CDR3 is CASSRGILGTGELFF. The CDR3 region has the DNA TGTGCCAGCAGCCGGGGGATCCTGGGAACCGGGGAGCTGTTTTTT.

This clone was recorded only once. CDR3 nucleotide sequence: TGTGCCAGCAGTTTAATGTGGACAGTCCCCTCTGGGGCCAACGTCCTGACTTTC. It is translated as CASSLMWTVPSGANVLTF. This chain joins TRBV27 and TRBJ2-6, with D possibly matching TRBD1 (6 bases). The germline V and J ends were trimmed by 2 bases and 0 bases, with 14 bases remaining between them. The CDR3 extends over 18 amino acids. Germline V gene data show CDR1 as MNHEY and CDR2 as SMNVEV (reference sequence).

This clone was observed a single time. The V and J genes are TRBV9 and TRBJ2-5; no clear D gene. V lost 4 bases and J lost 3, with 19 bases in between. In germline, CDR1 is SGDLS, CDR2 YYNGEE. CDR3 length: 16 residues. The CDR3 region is CASSPASPMVKETQYF. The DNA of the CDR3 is TGTGCCAGCAGCCCAGCGAGTCCGATGGTAAAAGAGACCCAGTACTTC.

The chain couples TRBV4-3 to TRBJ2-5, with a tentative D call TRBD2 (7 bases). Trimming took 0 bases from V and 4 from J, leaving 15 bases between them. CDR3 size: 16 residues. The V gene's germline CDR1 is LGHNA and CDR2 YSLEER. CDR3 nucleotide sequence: TGCGCCAGCAGCCAAGATCTCGGGGGGCGAGGAGAGACCCAGTACTTC. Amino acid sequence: CASSQDLGGRGETQYF.

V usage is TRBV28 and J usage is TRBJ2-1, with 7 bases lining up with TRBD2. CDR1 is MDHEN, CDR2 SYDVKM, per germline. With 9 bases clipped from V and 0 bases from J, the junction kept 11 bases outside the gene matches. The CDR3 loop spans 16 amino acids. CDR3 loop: CASTGPGGSSYNEQFF. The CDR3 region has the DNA TGTGCCAGTACCGGGCCCGGGGGGTCCTCCTACAATGAGCAGTTCTTC.